The rows below give T cell receptor beta chains drawn from one sample of a study of T cell responses to AZD1222 COVID-19 vaccine. TCRdb's copy holds only in-frame clones and misses some; the assay was immunoSEQ multiplex PCR. The sample has about 120,000 clones, roughly 90% seen once. Sequencing used peripheral blood, obtained on day 0 of AZD1222 vaccination. The receptors shown here come from an adult in good health. Both conserved end residues are part of each CDR3. A D gene is named only where the DNA matches it firmly. Not every row has a clone size; where given, it reads once, few, many or a size class.

D gene: -; V gene: TRBV14; J gene: TRBJ2-7; clone size: -; CDR3 protein: CASSQGGVGLSYEQYF; CDR3 DNA: TGTGCCAGCAGCCAAGGGGGAGTGGGCTTATCCTACGAGCAGTACTTC
D gene: -; V gene: TRBV6-5; J gene: TRBJ1-2; clone size: -; CDR3 protein: CASSYSQENYGYTF; CDR3 DNA: TGTGCCAGCAGTTACTCGCAGGAGAACTATGGCTACACCTTC
D gene: TRBD2; V gene: TRBV5-1; J gene: TRBJ2-3; clone size: -; CDR3 protein: CASMPGLARFTDTQYF; CDR3 DNA: TGCGCCAGCATGCCAGGACTAGCGAGATTCACAGATACGCAGTATTTT
D gene: -; V gene: TRBV16; J gene: TRBJ1-5; clone size: medium-sized; CDR3 protein: CASSHQAWGQPQHF; CDR3 DNA: TGTGCCAGCAGCCATCAGGCCTGGGGGCAGCCCCAGCATTTT
D gene: -; V gene: TRBV18; J gene: TRBJ2-3; clone size: -; CDR3 protein: CASSPGSTDTQYF; CDR3 DNA: TGTGCCAGCTCCCCTGGGAGCACAGATACGCAGTATTTT
D gene: TRBD1; V gene: TRBV18; J gene: TRBJ1-6; clone size: -; CDR3 protein: CASSVDRDNSPLHF; CDR3 DNA: TGTGCCAGCTCAGTGGACAGGGACAATTCACCCCTCCACTTT
D gene: -; V gene: TRBV4-1; J gene: TRBJ2-7; clone size: -; CDR3 protein: CASSQDNRDEQYF; CDR3 DNA: TGCGCCAGCAGCCAAGATAACCGGGACGAGCAGTACTTC
D gene: -; V gene: TRBV28; J gene: TRBJ2-1; clone size: -; CDR3 protein: CASSPTRSSYNEQFF; CDR3 DNA: TGTGCCAGCAGTCCGACTCGGAGCTCCTACAATGAGCAGTTCTTC
D gene: -; V gene: TRBV9; J gene: TRBJ2-7; clone size: -; CDR3 protein: CASSPTRTDSYEQYF; CDR3 DNA: TGTGCCAGCAGCCCCACCCGGACAGACTCCTACGAGCAGTACTTC
D gene: TRBD1; V gene: TRBV6-6; J gene: TRBJ1-4; clone size: -; CDR3 protein: CASSPGTDLNEKLFF; CDR3 DNA: TGTGCCAGCAGCCCCGGGACAGACTTAAATGAAAAACTGTTTTTT
D gene: -; V gene: TRBV5-1; J gene: TRBJ2-1; clone size: -; CDR3 protein: CASSLVAADEQFF; CDR3 DNA: TGCGCCAGCAGCTTGGTAGCGGCCGATGAGCAGTTCTTC
D gene: -; V gene: TRBV7-9; J gene: TRBJ1-1; clone size: -; CDR3 protein: CASSLAREGTFF; CDR3 DNA: TGTGCCAGCAGCTTAGCGCGAGAAGGAACTTTCTTT
D gene: -; V gene: TRBV2; J gene: TRBJ1-5; clone size: -; CDR3 protein: CASGSTGAYQPQHF; CDR3 DNA: TGTGCCAGCGGGAGCACAGGTGCGTATCAGCCCCAGCATTTT
D gene: -; V gene: TRBV2; J gene: TRBJ1-5; clone size: -; CDR3 protein: CASRKVVNQPQHF; CDR3 DNA: TGTGCCAGCAGAAAGGTGGTCAATCAGCCCCAGCATTTT
D gene: -; V gene: TRBV29-1; J gene: TRBJ2-3; clone size: few; CDR3 protein: CSVEIRAPSTDTQYF; CDR3 DNA: TGCAGCGTTGAAATACGTGCGCCTAGCACAGATACGCAGTATTTT
D gene: -; V gene: TRBV30; J gene: TRBJ1-4; clone size: -; CDR3 protein: CAWSGGSGEKLFF; CDR3 DNA: TGTGCCTGGAGTGGCGGGTCAGGGGAAAAACTGTTTTTT
D gene: TRBD1; V gene: TRBV7-8; J gene: TRBJ1-1; clone size: -; CDR3 protein: CASSLAGTGIRNTEAFF; CDR3 DNA: TGTGCCAGCAGCCTCGCCGGGACAGGGATTAGGAACACTGAAGCTTTCTTT
D gene: -; V gene: TRBV6-5; J gene: TRBJ2-1; clone size: -; CDR3 protein: CASSYSRVSYNEQFF; CDR3 DNA: TGTGCCAGCAGTTACTCACGGGTCTCCTACAATGAGCAGTTCTTC
D gene: TRBD2; V gene: TRBV28; J gene: TRBJ2-7; clone size: -; CDR3 protein: CASRISGSYEQYF; CDR3 DNA: TGTGCCAGCAGAATTAGCGGGAGCTACGAGCAGTACTTC
D gene: TRBD1; V gene: TRBV18; J gene: TRBJ1-3; clone size: -; CDR3 protein: CASSARQGGNTIYF; CDR3 DNA: TGTGCCAGCTCAGCAAGACAGGGAGGAAACACCATATATTTT
D gene: -; V gene: TRBV2; J gene: TRBJ2-1; clone size: -; CDR3 protein: CASSSLEYNEQFF; CDR3 DNA: TGTGCCAGCAGTTCGCTGGAATACAATGAGCAGTTCTTC
D gene: -; V gene: TRBV19; J gene: TRBJ1-5; clone size: -; CDR3 protein: CASSSPGQEDYSNQPQHF; CDR3 DNA: TGTGCCAGTAGTTCCCCGGGGCAGGAAGATTATAGCAATCAGCCCCAGCATTTT
D gene: -; V gene: TRBV29-1; J gene: TRBJ1-1; clone size: once; CDR3 protein: CSVDKGQEAFF; CDR3 DNA: TGCAGCGTTGATAAAGGACAGGAAGCTTTCTTT
D gene: -; V gene: TRBV7-9; J gene: TRBJ1-4; clone size: -; CDR3 protein: CASSSVTGMEGNEKLFF; CDR3 DNA: TGTGCCAGCAGCTCAGTCACAGGGATGGAGGGGAATGAAAAACTGTTTTTT
D gene: TRBD1; V gene: TRBV7-9; J gene: TRBJ1-1; clone size: -; CDR3 protein: CASSLVFGTGTEAFF; CDR3 DNA: TGTGCCAGCAGCTTAGTGTTTGGGACAGGGACTGAAGCTTTCTTT
D gene: -; V gene: TRBV6-1; J gene: TRBJ1-1; clone size: -; CDR3 protein: CASSERQGRETEAFF; CDR3 DNA: TGTGCCAGCAGTGAACGCCAGGGACGAGAAACTGAAGCTTTCTTT
D gene: -; V gene: TRBV30; J gene: TRBJ2-5; clone size: -; CDR3 protein: CAWNQNTQETQYF; CDR3 DNA: TGTGCCTGGAATCAGAACACCCAAGAGACCCAGTACTTC
D gene: TRBD1; V gene: TRBV5-1; J gene: TRBJ1-4; clone size: -; CDR3 protein: CASSSGGRGEKLFF; CDR3 DNA: TGCGCCAGCAGCTCAGGGGGTCGCGGAGAAAAACTGTTTTTT
D gene: TRBD2; V gene: TRBV11-2; J gene: TRBJ2-7; clone size: -; CDR3 protein: CASSRSRGSSGSIHEQYF; CDR3 DNA: TGTGCCAGCAGCCGATCACGGGGGTCGAGCGGGAGTATCCACGAGCAGTACTTC
D gene: TRBD1; V gene: TRBV5-1; J gene: TRBJ2-2; clone size: -; CDR3 protein: CASSLVGDSTGELFF; CDR3 DNA: TGCGCCAGCAGCTTGGTAGGGGACAGCACCGGGGAGCTGTTTTTT
D gene: -; V gene: TRBV10-3; J gene: TRBJ1-4; clone size: -; CDR3 protein: CAIRAGLYEKLFF; CDR3 DNA: TGTGCCATCAGGGCAGGACTTTATGAAAAACTGTTTTTT
D gene: -; V gene: TRBV6-4; J gene: TRBJ1-1; clone size: -; CDR3 protein: CASRPGAGNTEAFF; CDR3 DNA: TGTGCCAGCAGGCCCGGGGCTGGGAACACTGAAGCTTTCTTT
D gene: -; V gene: TRBV5-4; J gene: TRBJ1-4; clone size: -; CDR3 protein: CASSLQGPTEKLFF; CDR3 DNA: TGTGCCAGCAGCTTGCAGGGGCCCACTGAAAAACTGTTTTTT
D gene: -; V gene: TRBV15; J gene: TRBJ1-1; clone size: -; CDR3 protein: CATSRVTGRLISRTEAFF; CDR3 DNA: TGTGCCACCAGCAGAGTAACAGGGAGGCTCATTTCAAGAACTGAAGCTTTCTTT
D gene: -; V gene: TRBV28; J gene: TRBJ1-2; clone size: -; CDR3 protein: CASSFSSDSAYGYTF; CDR3 DNA: TGTGCCAGCAGTTTCTCCTCGGACAGCGCCTATGGCTACACCTTC
D gene: -; V gene: TRBV3-1/TRBV3-2; J gene: TRBJ2-2; clone size: -; CDR3 protein: CASSQNTGELFF; CDR3 DNA: TGTGCCAGCAGCCAGAACACCGGGGAGCTGTTTTTT
D gene: TRBD2; V gene: TRBV9; J gene: TRBJ2-7; clone size: -; CDR3 protein: CASSHTPGLAGGQIGYEQYF; CDR3 DNA: TGTGCCAGCAGCCATACTCCGGGACTAGCGGGAGGCCAAATCGGCTACGAGCAGTACTTC
D gene: -; V gene: TRBV5-1; J gene: TRBJ2-7; clone size: -; CDR3 protein: CASSPLGRVSEQYF; CDR3 DNA: TGCGCCAGCAGCCCCCTGGGCAGGGTCTCCGAGCAGTACTTC
D gene: TRBD1; V gene: TRBV2; J gene: TRBJ2-2; clone size: few; CDR3 protein: CASNLVGQGAGELFF; CDR3 DNA: TGTGCCAGCAACCTCGTGGGACAGGGAGCCGGGGAGCTGTTTTTT
D gene: TRBD2; V gene: TRBV5-1; J gene: TRBJ2-5; clone size: -; CDR3 protein: CASSITSGRQETQYF; CDR3 DNA: TGCGCCAGCAGCATCACTAGCGGGCGTCAAGAGACCCAGTACTTC
D gene: TRBD1; V gene: TRBV5-1; J gene: TRBJ1-3; clone size: -; CDR3 protein: CASSLTGGGTGNTIYF; CDR3 DNA: TGCGCCAGCAGCTTGACAGGGGGAGGTACTGGAAACACCATATATTTT
D gene: -; V gene: TRBV5-1; J gene: TRBJ1-1; clone size: -; CDR3 protein: CASSLAYGNTEAFF; CDR3 DNA: TGCGCCAGCAGCTTGGCATACGGGAACACTGAAGCTTTCTTT
D gene: -; V gene: TRBV11-2; J gene: TRBJ1-1; clone size: -; CDR3 protein: CASSPPEGQRNEAFF; CDR3 DNA: TGTGCCAGCAGCCCCCCTGAGGGGCAGAGGAATGAAGCTTTCTTT
D gene: -; V gene: TRBV28; J gene: TRBJ1-4; clone size: -; CDR3 protein: CASSNGVGATNEKLFF; CDR3 DNA: TGTGCCAGCAGTAACGGGGTGGGGGCAACTAATGAAAAACTGTTTTTT
D gene: -; V gene: TRBV21-1; J gene: TRBJ2-7; clone size: -; CDR3 protein: CASTQGREGSNEQYF; CDR3 DNA: TGTGCCAGCACCCAAGGGCGGGAAGGGAGTAACGAGCAGTACTTC
D gene: -; V gene: TRBV18; J gene: TRBJ2-3; clone size: -; CDR3 protein: CASSPEGLNTDTQYF; CDR3 DNA: TGTGCCAGCTCACCAGAAGGACTAAATACAGATACGCAGTATTTT
D gene: -; V gene: TRBV30; J gene: TRBJ1-5; clone size: -; CDR3 protein: CAWSAGGANQPQHF; CDR3 DNA: TGTGCCTGGAGTGCCGGGGGGGCGAATCAGCCCCAGCATTTT
D gene: TRBD2; V gene: TRBV28; J gene: TRBJ2-7; clone size: few; CDR3 protein: CASRGPGLADYEQYF; CDR3 DNA: TGTGCCAGCAGGGGACCGGGACTAGCGGACTACGAGCAGTACTTC
D gene: -; V gene: TRBV10-2; J gene: TRBJ2-1; clone size: -; CDR3 protein: CASSESRGPLDEQFF; CDR3 DNA: TGCGCCAGCAGTGAGTCGCGGGGGCCCTTGGATGAGCAGTTCTTC
D gene: -; V gene: TRBV20-1; J gene: TRBJ1-1; clone size: -; CDR3 protein: CSASRGGVGTEAFF; CDR3 DNA: TGCAGTGCTAGTAGGGGAGGGGTGGGCACTGAAGCTTTCTTT
D gene: TRBD2; V gene: TRBV6-5; J gene: TRBJ2-1; clone size: once; CDR3 protein: CASNRGSSGKGEQFF; CDR3 DNA: TGTGCCAGCAATCGCGGGTCTAGCGGGAAGGGTGAGCAGTTCTTC
D gene: -; V gene: TRBV2; J gene: TRBJ1-4; clone size: -; CDR3 protein: CASSDPDRKLFF; CDR3 DNA: TGTGCCAGCAGTGATCCCGACCGAAAACTGTTTTTT
D gene: -; V gene: TRBV2; J gene: TRBJ2-4; clone size: -; CDR3 protein: CASSAQTRGHRAKNIQYF; CDR3 DNA: TGTGCCAGCAGTGCCCAAACGAGGGGTCACAGAGCCAAAAACATTCAGTACTTC
D gene: -; V gene: TRBV18; J gene: TRBJ2-7; clone size: -; CDR3 protein: CASSPPGTGLEQYF; CDR3 DNA: TGTGCCAGCTCACCACCGGGTACAGGGCTTGAGCAGTACTTC